This T cell receptor beta chain was retrieved from a study of control samples from healthy donors and cancer patients. TCRdb's copy holds only in-frame clones and misses some; the assay was immunoSEQ multiplex PCR. The repertoire holds about 50,000 clones, with more than 90% as singletons. The V gene lost 7 bases and the J gene lost 9 bases, with 13 bases spanning the gap. There are 13 residues in the CDR3. The germline V gene encodes CDR1 LNHDA and CDR2 SQIVND (reference sequence). This sequence originates from a young man with colorectal cancer. Sequenced sample: PBMCs. The chain carries TRBV19 and TRBJ1-6; D remains unclear. This chain's CDR3 is CASTQREFSPLHF. CDR3 DNA sequence: TGTGCCAGTACCCAAAGGGAGTTTTCACCCCTCCACTTT.